A selection of T cell receptor beta chains follows, all from one sample in a study of response to subunit inactivated influenza vaccine. Using its own MiXCR run on the RT-PCR reads, TCRdb lists one record per CDR3 protein. The table lists over 750,000 distinct CDR3 sequences, approximately 22% of them singletons. The specimen comprised PBMCs from blood, sampled about 5 days after vaccination. The source of these receptors is a man between 45 and 60 years old who received an inactivated influenza vaccine. The CDR3 runs from the conserved cysteine through the conserved F or W. Each record gives: clone size, J gene, D gene, V gene, CDR3 protein, CDR3 DNA. The D gene is left open where the match is weak. Rows give clone size only sometimes, using once, few, many, or a class for an expanded clone.

clone size: -
J gene: TRBJ1-5
D gene: -
V gene: TRBV12-3/TRBV12-4
CDR3 protein: CASSWRASNQPQHF
CDR3 DNA: TGTGCCAGCAGCTGGAGGGCCAGCAATCAGCCCCAGCATTTT

clone size: few
J gene: TRBJ1-2
D gene: -
V gene: TRBV7-2
CDR3 protein: CAISEGQPANYGYTF
CDR3 DNA: TGTGCCATCTCGGAAGGACAGCCAGCTAACTATGGCTACACCTTC

clone size: -
J gene: TRBJ1-6
D gene: TRBD1
V gene: TRBV20-1
CDR3 protein: CSAMGQGSNSPLHF
CDR3 DNA: TGCAGTGCTATGGGACAGGGGTCTAATTCACCCCTCCACTTT

clone size: few
J gene: TRBJ2-5
D gene: -
V gene: TRBV12-3/TRBV12-4
CDR3 protein: CASTPEGGPETQYF
CDR3 DNA: TGTGCCAGCACCCCGGAGGGGGGGCCAGAGACCCAGTACTTC

clone size: -
J gene: TRBJ2-5
D gene: -
V gene: TRBV7-2
CDR3 protein: CASSPPRTAQETQYF
CDR3 DNA: TGTGCCAGCAGCCCACCGAGGACAGCACAAGAGACCCAGTACTTC

clone size: -
J gene: TRBJ2-2
D gene: TRBD2
V gene: TRBV5-5
CDR3 protein: CASIGTSHTGELFF
CDR3 DNA: TGTGCCAGCATCGGGACTAGCCACACCGGGGAGCTGTTTTTT

clone size: once
J gene: TRBJ1-6
D gene: -
V gene: TRBV25-1
CDR3 protein: CASSGGAAYNSPLHF
CDR3 DNA: TGTGCCAGCAGTGGAGGAGCAGCCTATAATTCACCCCTCCATTTT

clone size: few
J gene: TRBJ2-5
D gene: TRBD1
V gene: TRBV7-2
CDR3 protein: CASSLGTGEATQYF
CDR3 DNA: TGTGCCAGCAGCTTAGGGACAGGTGAAGCAACCCAGTACTTC

clone size: few
J gene: TRBJ1-1
D gene: TRBD1
V gene: TRBV5-1
CDR3 protein: CASSMPGQGAWNTEAFF
CDR3 DNA: TGCGCCAGCAGTATGCCGGGACAGGGGGCTTGGAACACTGAAGCTTTCTTT

clone size: few
J gene: TRBJ1-1
D gene: -
V gene: TRBV27
CDR3 protein: CASTGGGTEAFF
CDR3 DNA: TGTGCCAGCACCGGGGGAGGCACTGAAGCTTTCTTT

clone size: -
J gene: TRBJ2-3
D gene: -
V gene: TRBV12-3/TRBV12-4
CDR3 protein: CASSLARGGGLTDTQYF
CDR3 DNA: TGTGCCAGCAGTTTAGCGCGTGGGGGGGGGCTGACAGATACGCAGTATTTT

clone size: few
J gene: TRBJ2-6
D gene: -
V gene: TRBV9
CDR3 protein: CASSVGPRGAGANVLTF
CDR3 DNA: TGTGCCAGCAGCGTAGGTCCCCGCGGGGCTGGGGCCAACGTCCTGACTTTC

clone size: few
J gene: TRBJ2-1
D gene: TRBD2
V gene: TRBV6-1
CDR3 protein: CASTPSSGTNYNEQFF
CDR3 DNA: TGTGCCAGCACCCCCTCTAGCGGGACTAACTACAATGAGCAGTTCTTC

clone size: -
J gene: TRBJ1-3
D gene: -
V gene: TRBV7-9
CDR3 protein: CASSMMDSGNTIYF
CDR3 DNA: TGTGCCAGCAGTATGATGGACTCTGGAAACACCATATATTTT

clone size: many
J gene: TRBJ2-1
D gene: -
V gene: TRBV29-1
CDR3 protein: CSVLLGIALNEQFF
CDR3 DNA: TGCAGCGTTCTGCTGGGTATAGCCTTGAATGAGCAGTTCTTC

clone size: -
J gene: TRBJ2-7
D gene: -
V gene: TRBV11-2
CDR3 protein: CASSLGTYTSYEQYF
CDR3 DNA: TGTGCCAGCAGCTTAGGTACATACACCTCCTACGAGCAGTACTTC

clone size: few
J gene: TRBJ2-7
D gene: -
V gene: TRBV20-1
CDR3 protein: CSARPNVVSEQYF
CDR3 DNA: TGCAGTGCCCGTCCGAATGTAGTATCCGAGCAGTACTTC

clone size: -
J gene: TRBJ2-1
D gene: -
V gene: TRBV9
CDR3 protein: CASSVAGEGINEQFF
CDR3 DNA: TGTGCCAGCAGCGTTGCCGGGGAAGGTATCAATGAGCAGTTCTTC

clone size: many
J gene: TRBJ2-1
D gene: TRBD1
V gene: TRBV29-1
CDR3 protein: CSAELRDRGNEQFF
CDR3 DNA: TGCAGCGCAGAACTCCGGGACAGGGGCAATGAGCAGTTCTTC

clone size: -
J gene: TRBJ2-1
D gene: -
V gene: TRBV18
CDR3 protein: CASSPRLSEQFF
CDR3 DNA: TGTGCCAGCTCACCACGACTCAGTGAGCAGTTCTTC

clone size: -
J gene: TRBJ2-1
D gene: TRBD2
V gene: TRBV20-1
CDR3 protein: CSAQGLAGGSYNEQFF
CDR3 DNA: TGCAGTGCGCAAGGACTAGCGGGAGGCTCCTACAATGAGCAGTTCTTC

clone size: many
J gene: TRBJ1-2
D gene: -
V gene: TRBV7-2
CDR3 protein: CASSPGTGRGYTF
CDR3 DNA: TGTGCCAGCAGCCCCGGGACCGGCCGTGGCTACACCTTC

clone size: few
J gene: TRBJ1-6
D gene: -
V gene: TRBV11-2
CDR3 protein: CASSLVGPRSPLHF
CDR3 DNA: TGTGCCAGCAGCTTAGTTGGACCCCGATCACCCCTCCACTTT

clone size: -
J gene: TRBJ1-1
D gene: -
V gene: TRBV20-1
CDR3 protein: CSARDSRGSTEAFF
CDR3 DNA: TGCAGTGCTAGAGATTCCAGGGGAAGCACTGAAGCTTTCTTT

clone size: few
J gene: TRBJ2-3
D gene: TRBD2
V gene: TRBV18
CDR3 protein: CASSPGLLGLAEVTDTQYF
CDR3 DNA: TGTGCCAGCTCACCAGGCCTCCTGGGACTAGCGGAGGTCACAGATACGCAGTATTTT

clone size: -
J gene: TRBJ1-2
D gene: TRBD1
V gene: TRBV3-1
CDR3 protein: CASSQDLETGASGYTF
CDR3 DNA: TGTGCCAGCAGCCAAGATCTTGAGACAGGGGCAAGTGGCTACACCTTC

clone size: many
J gene: TRBJ2-7
D gene: TRBD1
V gene: TRBV11-2
CDR3 protein: CASSSGQGKYF
CDR3 DNA: TGTGCCAGCAGCTCCGGACAGGGGAAGTACTTC

clone size: -
J gene: TRBJ2-1
D gene: TRBD2
V gene: TRBV7-3
CDR3 protein: CASSVAGVTYNEQFF
CDR3 DNA: TGTGCCAGCAGCGTAGCGGGAGTCACCTACAATGAGCAGTTCTTC

clone size: few
J gene: TRBJ2-1
D gene: -
V gene: TRBV7-9
CDR3 protein: CASSNRRGYNEQFF
CDR3 DNA: TGTGCCAGCAGCAATCGCCGGGGCTACAATGAGCAGTTCTTC

clone size: few
J gene: TRBJ2-4
D gene: -
V gene: TRBV7-9
CDR3 protein: CASSAFGEGAKNIQYF
CDR3 DNA: TGTGCCAGCTCCGCCTTCGGGGAAGGAGCCAAAAACATTCAGTACTTC

clone size: -
J gene: TRBJ2-1
D gene: -
V gene: TRBV10-3
CDR3 protein: CAISGQFYNERQFF
CDR3 DNA: TGTGCCATCAGTGGTCAGTTCTACAATGAGCGGCAGTTCTTC

clone size: few
J gene: TRBJ2-7
D gene: -
V gene: TRBV6-5
CDR3 protein: CASSYRDTYEQYF
CDR3 DNA: TGTGCCAGCAGTTACCGGGACACCTACGAGCAGTACTTC

clone size: few
J gene: TRBJ2-5
D gene: TRBD1
V gene: TRBV5-1
CDR3 protein: CASSSRDRGRETQYF
CDR3 DNA: TGCGCCAGCAGCTCCCGGGACAGGGGGAGGGAGACCCAGTACTTC

clone size: few
J gene: TRBJ2-7
D gene: -
V gene: TRBV30
CDR3 protein: CAVSGGGYEQYF
CDR3 DNA: TGTGCCGTGAGTGGCGGAGGCTACGAGCAGTACTTC

clone size: -
J gene: TRBJ2-7
D gene: TRBD1
V gene: TRBV11-1
CDR3 protein: CASTHPGQGLYEQYF
CDR3 DNA: TGTGCCAGCACTCACCCGGGACAGGGATTATACGAGCAGTACTTC

clone size: few
J gene: TRBJ2-7
D gene: -
V gene: TRBV10-2
CDR3 protein: CASAGVSSYEQYF
CDR3 DNA: TGCGCCAGCGCCGGGGTTAGCTCCTACGAGCAGTACTTC

clone size: -
J gene: TRBJ2-3
D gene: TRBD1
V gene: TRBV20-1
CDR3 protein: CSARERDRDRGTDTQYF
CDR3 DNA: TGCAGTGCTAGAGAACGAGACCGGGACAGGGGTACAGATACGCAGTATTTT

clone size: few
J gene: TRBJ2-7
D gene: -
V gene: TRBV4-3
CDR3 protein: CASSQVIGATYEQYF
CDR3 DNA: TGCGCCAGCAGCCAAGTCATAGGTGCTACCTACGAGCAGTACTTC

clone size: few
J gene: TRBJ2-3
D gene: -
V gene: TRBV5-1
CDR3 protein: CASSLAGTQRTDTQYF
CDR3 DNA: TGCGCCAGCAGCTTGGCCGGGACCCAGAGGACAGATACGCAGTATTTT

clone size: many
J gene: TRBJ2-3
D gene: -
V gene: TRBV4-2
CDR3 protein: CASSQGPGQVSGVYTDTQYF
CDR3 DNA: TGTGCCAGCAGCCAAGGGCCGGGACAGGTTAGCGGGGTCTACACAGATACGCAGTATTTT

clone size: -
J gene: TRBJ1-2
D gene: -
V gene: TRBV20-1
CDR3 protein: CSAMAGAIYGYTF
CDR3 DNA: TGCAGTGCTATGGCAGGGGCAATCTATGGCTACACCTTC

clone size: -
J gene: TRBJ2-5
D gene: -
V gene: TRBV7-2
CDR3 protein: CASSRQSETQYF
CDR3 DNA: TGTGCCAGTAGCAGGCAGTCGGAGACCCAGTACTTC

clone size: -
J gene: TRBJ1-2
D gene: TRBD1
V gene: TRBV5-5
CDR3 protein: CASKKQGEGGYTF
CDR3 DNA: TGTGCCAGCAAAAAACAGGGGGAAGGTGGCTACACCTTC

clone size: -
J gene: TRBJ2-1
D gene: TRBD2
V gene: TRBV20-1
CDR3 protein: CSARDFLAGHNYNEQFF
CDR3 DNA: TGCAGTGCTAGAGATTTTCTAGCGGGCCACAACTACAATGAGCAGTTCTTC

clone size: few
J gene: TRBJ2-5
D gene: -
V gene: TRBV10-3
CDR3 protein: CAISEGLPLSETQYF
CDR3 DNA: TGTGCCATCAGTGAGGGACTACCCTTGAGCGAGACCCAGTACTTC

clone size: -
J gene: TRBJ2-5
D gene: -
V gene: TRBV20-1
CDR3 protein: CSVLTPGSGETQYF
CDR3 DNA: TGCAGTGTCCTAACGCCAGGGTCAGGGGAGACCCAGTACTTC

clone size: many
J gene: TRBJ2-7
D gene: -
V gene: TRBV5-1
CDR3 protein: CASSLEDNYEQYF
CDR3 DNA: TGCGCCAGCAGCTTGGAGGACAACTACGAGCAGTACTTC

clone size: few
J gene: TRBJ1-2
D gene: -
V gene: TRBV20-1
CDR3 protein: CSARDEAGIDGYTF
CDR3 DNA: TGCAGTGCTAGAGATGAGGCAGGGATCGATGGCTACACCTTC

clone size: -
J gene: TRBJ2-7
D gene: TRBD2
V gene: TRBV7-2
CDR3 protein: CASSETSRSREQYF
CDR3 DNA: TGTGCCAGCAGCGAGACTAGCAGGTCGCGCGAGCAGTACTTC

clone size: few
J gene: TRBJ2-5
D gene: TRBD2
V gene: TRBV10-3
CDR3 protein: CAISPPTSGGRGTQYF
CDR3 DNA: TGTGCCATCAGTCCGCCGACTAGCGGGGGAAGAGGGACCCAGTACTTC

clone size: few
J gene: TRBJ2-3
D gene: TRBD2
V gene: TRBV9
CDR3 protein: CASSESLAVGTQYF
CDR3 DNA: TGTGCCAGCAGCGAGTCCCTAGCGGTGGGAACGCAGTATTTT

clone size: -
J gene: TRBJ1-2
D gene: TRBD1
V gene: TRBV11-2
CDR3 protein: CASSSTPGPRGGYTF
CDR3 DNA: TGTGCCAGCAGCTCTACGCCGGGTCCCAGGGGGGGCTACACCTTC

clone size: -
J gene: TRBJ1-6
D gene: -
V gene: TRBV7-8
CDR3 protein: CASSATGFGSPLHF
CDR3 DNA: TGTGCCAGCAGCGCTACAGGATTTGGTTCACCCCTCCACTTT

clone size: -
J gene: TRBJ2-1
D gene: TRBD2
V gene: TRBV12-3/TRBV12-4
CDR3 protein: CASSRGDEQFF
CDR3 DNA: TGTGCCAGCAGTCGGGGGGATGAGCAGTTCTTC

clone size: -
J gene: TRBJ2-7
D gene: -
V gene: TRBV28
CDR3 protein: CASSPMAGAESEQYF
CDR3 DNA: TGTGCCAGCAGCCCCATGGCAGGGGCGGAGAGCGAGCAGTACTTC